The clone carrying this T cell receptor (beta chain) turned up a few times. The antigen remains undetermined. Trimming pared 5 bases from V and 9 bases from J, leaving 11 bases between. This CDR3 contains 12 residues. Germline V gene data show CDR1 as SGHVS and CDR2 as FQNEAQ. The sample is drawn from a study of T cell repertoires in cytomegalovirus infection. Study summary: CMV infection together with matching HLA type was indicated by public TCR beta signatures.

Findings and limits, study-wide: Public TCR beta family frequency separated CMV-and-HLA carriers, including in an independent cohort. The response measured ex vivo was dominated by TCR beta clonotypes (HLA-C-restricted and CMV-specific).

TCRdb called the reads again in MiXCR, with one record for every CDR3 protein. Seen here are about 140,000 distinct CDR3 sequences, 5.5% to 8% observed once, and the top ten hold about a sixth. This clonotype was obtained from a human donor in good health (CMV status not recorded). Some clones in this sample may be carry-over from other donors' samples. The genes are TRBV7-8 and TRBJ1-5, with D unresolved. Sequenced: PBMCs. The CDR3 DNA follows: TGTGCCAGCAGCGCCCGGGGAGGGCCCCAGCATTTT. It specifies CASSARGGPQHF.